This T cell receptor beta chain comes out of a study of blood T cell repertoires in COVID-19. Study-level background: There were acute and convalescent COVID-19 samples, and they came from the United States, Italy and Spain. T cells, B-cell-depleted T cells, or PBMCs provided the cDNA or gDNA that served as material.

Original processing methods: Researchers report that nucleated cell counts were estimated from reference gene primer amplification. Data came from immunoSEQ multiplex PCR; TCRdb stores just in-frame clones and leaves some out. For V, J and clone size, that table is used; D and trimming come from the DNA. Found here are roughly 45,000 clones, 77% of them singletons; the top ten hold under 30%. This CDR3 has 15 amino acids. V lost 1 base, J lost 3 bases, and 2 bases stayed unmatched. Germline V gene sequence: CDR1 SGDLS, CDR2 YYNGEE. The source of this sequence is a woman between 70 and 85 years old with acute or convalescent COVID-19. The genes are TRBV9 and TRBJ2-1, with TRBD2 identical over 9 bases. Sequencing used peripheral blood. The CDR3 DNA sequence: TGTGCCAGCAGCGTAAGTAGCGGGGGCTACAATGAGCAGTTCTTC. Protein product: CASSVSSGGYNEQFF.